This TCR beta chain was recorded in a study of CD8 T cells in ankylosing spondylitis (dated by TCRdb to 2015 to 2018). For context, the study as a whole: To find TCR variants linked to disease, the study profiled T cell receptor beta repertoires in ankylosing spondylitis patients and healthy donors. The whole study cohort included some 100 healthy donors and 20 to 30 ankylosing spondylitis patients. Samples of peripheral blood were taken, and for ankylosing spondylitis patients, synovial fluid was collected as well.

CDR1 is given as SGHTA and CDR2 as FQGNSA, both from the germline V gene. The CDR3 starts with the cysteine, ends with the phenylalanine, and has 14 residues. Here the CDR3 DNA is all that survives: 42 bases in frame from base 1. Cut back by 3 bases and 5 bases, the V and J ends lie 12 bases apart. Results and caveats for the whole study, not just this receptor: The disease-linked clones had a CD8+ phenotype and were found at relatively low frequencies in peripheral blood. Blood from ankylosing spondylitis patients appeared to be characterized by a TCR beta motif composed of under 10 highly homologous amino acid variants. The disease-linked clones were reported to be significantly enriched in matched synovial fluid samples from ankylosing spondylitis patients. Some motif variants had previously been reported in the synovial fluid and blood of reactive arthritis patients, which suggests shared mechanisms of disease initiation.

Points on this clonotype: The antigen it recognizes is unknown. Base qualities are not provided; no much larger clone lies one nucleotide away.

For sequencing, an Illumina HiSeq 2500 was employed. TCR beta libraries were prepared by quantitative 5'-RACE with molecular barcodes. Per the authors' processing: To identify disease-linked TCR variants, a new computational method was used, one built on a probabilistic model of VDJ rearrangement. TCRdb reran the public reads through fastp at Q25 and MiXCR, keeping productive beta chains. CDR3 protein duplicates are merged, each entry listing the most common genes and DNA. It is TCRdb's table, rather than the study itself, that gives the V and J calls and clone size. This sample is represented by about 100,000 distinct CDR3 sequences; about 8% of them were singletons. The top ten constitute nearly 10% of the sample.

Sequenced material: blood, either unsorted or a sorted T cell fraction (not recorded which). This TCR derives from a male donor with ankylosing spondylitis or in good health (not recorded which). This receptor chain uses TRBV7-2 and TRBJ2-3; the D region possibly corresponds to TRBD1 (5 bases align). The CDR3 here reads CASSFSGPVDTQYF. The base sequence is TGTGCCAGCAGCTTCTCAGGGCCGGTAGATACGCAGTATTTT.